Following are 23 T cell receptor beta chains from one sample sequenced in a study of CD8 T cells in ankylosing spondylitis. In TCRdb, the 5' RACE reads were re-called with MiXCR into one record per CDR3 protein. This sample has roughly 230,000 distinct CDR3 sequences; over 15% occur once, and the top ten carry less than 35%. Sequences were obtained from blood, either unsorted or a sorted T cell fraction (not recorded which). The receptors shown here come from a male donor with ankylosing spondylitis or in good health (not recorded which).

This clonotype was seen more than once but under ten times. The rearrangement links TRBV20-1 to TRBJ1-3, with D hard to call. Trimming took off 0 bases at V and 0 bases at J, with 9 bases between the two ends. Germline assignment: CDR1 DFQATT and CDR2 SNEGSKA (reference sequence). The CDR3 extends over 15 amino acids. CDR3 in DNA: TGCAGTGCTAGAGATAGGCGCAACTCTGGAAACACCATATATTTT. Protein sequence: CSARDRRNSGNTIYF.

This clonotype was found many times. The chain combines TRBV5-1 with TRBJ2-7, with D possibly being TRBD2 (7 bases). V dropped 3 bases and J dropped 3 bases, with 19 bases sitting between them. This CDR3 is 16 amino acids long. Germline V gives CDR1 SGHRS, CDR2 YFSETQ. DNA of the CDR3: TGCGCCAGCAGCTCGGTGGGGGGGCCCGGACACTACGAGCAGTACTTC. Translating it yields CASSSVGGPGHYEQYF.

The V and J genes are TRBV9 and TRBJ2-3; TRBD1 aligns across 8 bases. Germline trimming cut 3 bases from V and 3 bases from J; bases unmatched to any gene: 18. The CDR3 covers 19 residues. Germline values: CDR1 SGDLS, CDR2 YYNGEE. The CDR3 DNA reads TGTGCCAGCAGCGGTGGGATGGACAGGGCAAGCCCAGAAACAGATACGCAGTATTTT. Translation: CASSGGMDRASPETDTQYF.

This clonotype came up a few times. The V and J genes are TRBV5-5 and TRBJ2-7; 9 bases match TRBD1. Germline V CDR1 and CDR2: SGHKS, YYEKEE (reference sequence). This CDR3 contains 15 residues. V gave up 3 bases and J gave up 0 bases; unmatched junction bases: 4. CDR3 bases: TGTGCCAGCAGCTGGACAGGGGCTAACTCCTACGAGCAGTACTTC. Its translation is CASSWTGANSYEQYF.

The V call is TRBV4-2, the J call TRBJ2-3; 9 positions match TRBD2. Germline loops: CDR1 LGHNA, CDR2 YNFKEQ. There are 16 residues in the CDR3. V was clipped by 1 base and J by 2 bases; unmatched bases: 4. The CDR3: CASSQGQREATDTQYF. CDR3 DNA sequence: TGTGCCAGCAGCCAAGGCCAGCGGGAGGCCACAGATACGCAGTATTTT.

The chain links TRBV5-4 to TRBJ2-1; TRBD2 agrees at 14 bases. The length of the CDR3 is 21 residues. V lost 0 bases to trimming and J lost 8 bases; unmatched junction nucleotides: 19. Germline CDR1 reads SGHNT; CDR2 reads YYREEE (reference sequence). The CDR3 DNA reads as TGTGCCAGCAGCTTGGGATTCACAGCCCGAGCCGGGACTAGCGGGAGATATGAGCAGTTCTTC. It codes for CASSLGFTARAGTSGRYEQFF. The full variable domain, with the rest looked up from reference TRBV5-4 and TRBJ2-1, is ETGVTQSPTHLIKTRGQQVTLRCSSQSGHNTVSWYQQALGQGPQFIFQYYREEENGRGNFPPRFSGLQFPNYSSELNVNALELDDSALYLCASSLGFTARAGTSGRYEQFFGPGTRLTVL.

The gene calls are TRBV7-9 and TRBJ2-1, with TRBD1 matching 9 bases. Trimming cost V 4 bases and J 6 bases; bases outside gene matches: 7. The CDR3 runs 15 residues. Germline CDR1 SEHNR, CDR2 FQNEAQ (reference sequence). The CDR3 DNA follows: TGTGCCAGCAGCTCGGACAGGGGAGGTCGCAATGAGCAGTTCTTC. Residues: CASSSDRGGRNEQFF.

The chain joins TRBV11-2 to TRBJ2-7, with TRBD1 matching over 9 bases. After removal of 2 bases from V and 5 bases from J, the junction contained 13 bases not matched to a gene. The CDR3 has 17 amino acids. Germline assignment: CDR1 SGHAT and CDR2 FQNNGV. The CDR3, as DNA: TGTGCCAGCAGCTTATTGGCCTCCGGGACAGGGTTCCACGAGCAGTACTTC. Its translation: CASSLLASGTGFHEQYF.

The CDR3 nucleotides are TGTGCCAGCTCAATCGTGAACAGAAGTTACACTGAAGCTTTCTTT. Encoded protein: CASSIVNRSYTEAFF. The chain combines TRBV18 with TRBJ1-1; D is unclear. V was shortened by 5 bases and J by 3 bases, with 16 bases between the two germline ends. CDR1 is KGHSH and CDR2 is LQKENI in the germline V gene. CDR3 length: 15 amino acids.

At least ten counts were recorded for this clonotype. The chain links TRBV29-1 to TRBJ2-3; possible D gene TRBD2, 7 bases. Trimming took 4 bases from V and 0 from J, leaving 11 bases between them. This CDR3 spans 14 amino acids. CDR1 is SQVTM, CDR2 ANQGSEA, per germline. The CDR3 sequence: CSVVGGPSTDTQYF. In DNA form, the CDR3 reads TGCAGCGTTGTCGGGGGGCCAAGCACAGATACGCAGTATTTT.

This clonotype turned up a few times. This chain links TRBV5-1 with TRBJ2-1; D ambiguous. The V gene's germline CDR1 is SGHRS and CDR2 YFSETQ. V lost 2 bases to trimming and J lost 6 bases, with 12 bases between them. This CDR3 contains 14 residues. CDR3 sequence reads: CASSLSYGVNEQFF. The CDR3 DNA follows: TGCGCCAGCAGCTTAAGTTATGGAGTCAATGAGCAGTTCTTC.

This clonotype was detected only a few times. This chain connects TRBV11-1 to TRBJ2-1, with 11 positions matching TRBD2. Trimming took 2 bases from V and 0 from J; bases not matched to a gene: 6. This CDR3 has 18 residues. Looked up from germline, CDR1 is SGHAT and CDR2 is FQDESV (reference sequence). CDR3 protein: CASSLRLAGSSSYNEQFF. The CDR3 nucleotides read TGTGCCAGCAGCTTACGACTAGCGGGAAGTAGCTCCTACAATGAGCAGTTCTTC.

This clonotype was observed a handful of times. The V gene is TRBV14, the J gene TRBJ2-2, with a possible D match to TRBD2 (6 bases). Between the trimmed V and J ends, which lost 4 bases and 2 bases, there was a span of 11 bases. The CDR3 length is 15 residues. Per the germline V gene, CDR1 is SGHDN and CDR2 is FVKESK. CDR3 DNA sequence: TGTGCCAGCAGCCCGCGGGACGGAAACACCGGGGAGCTGTTTTTT. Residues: CASSPRDGNTGELFF.

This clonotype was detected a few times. CDR3 sequence reads: CASSLDRPNDYEQYF. Here the CDR3 DNA reads TGTGCCAGCAGCCTGGACAGACCAAACGACTACGAGCAGTACTTC. The V and J genes are TRBV4-2 and TRBJ2-7; maybe TRBD1 (6 bases). Germline V gene lookup returns CDR1 LGHNA and CDR2 YNFKEQ. CDR3 length: 15 residues. V shed 4 bases and J shed 3 bases, with 16 bases lying between them.

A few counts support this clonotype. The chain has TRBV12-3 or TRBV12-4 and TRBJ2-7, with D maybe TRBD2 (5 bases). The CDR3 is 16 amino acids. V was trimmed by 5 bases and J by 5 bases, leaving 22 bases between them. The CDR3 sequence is CASSPAPSPGDHEQYF. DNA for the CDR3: TGTGCCAGCAGTCCCGCCCCCAGCCCCGGGGATCACGAGCAGTACTTC.

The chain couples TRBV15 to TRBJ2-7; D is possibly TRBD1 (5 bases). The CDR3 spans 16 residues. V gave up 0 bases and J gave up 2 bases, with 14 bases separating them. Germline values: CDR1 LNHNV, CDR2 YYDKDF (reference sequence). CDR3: CATSRDTERQTYEQYF. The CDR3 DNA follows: TGTGCCACCAGCAGAGATACAGAACGACAGACCTACGAGCAGTACTTC.

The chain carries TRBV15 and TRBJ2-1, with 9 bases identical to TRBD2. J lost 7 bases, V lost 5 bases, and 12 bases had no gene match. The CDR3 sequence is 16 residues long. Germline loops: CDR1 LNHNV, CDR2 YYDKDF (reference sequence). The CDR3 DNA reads TGTGCCACCAGCCCTAGCGGGGATGCCTCGTGGAATGAGCAGTTCTTC. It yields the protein CATSPSGDASWNEQFF.

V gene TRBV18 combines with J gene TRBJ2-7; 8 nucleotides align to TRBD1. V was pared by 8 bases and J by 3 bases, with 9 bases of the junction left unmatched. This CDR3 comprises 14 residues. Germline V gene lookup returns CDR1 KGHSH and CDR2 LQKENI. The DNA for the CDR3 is TGTGCCAGCACGACTGGACAGGGAATCTACGAGCAGTACTTC. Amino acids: CASTTGQGIYEQYF.

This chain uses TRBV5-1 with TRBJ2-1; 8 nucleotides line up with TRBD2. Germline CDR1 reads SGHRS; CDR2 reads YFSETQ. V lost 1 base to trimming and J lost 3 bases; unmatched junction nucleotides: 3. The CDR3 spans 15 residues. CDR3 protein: CASSLLTSGYNEQFF. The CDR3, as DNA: TGCGCCAGCAGCTTGTTAACTAGCGGCTACAATGAGCAGTTCTTC.

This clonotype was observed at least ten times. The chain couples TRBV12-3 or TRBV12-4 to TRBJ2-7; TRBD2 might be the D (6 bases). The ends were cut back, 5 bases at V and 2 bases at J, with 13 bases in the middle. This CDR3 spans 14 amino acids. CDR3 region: CASSPRLVPYEQYF. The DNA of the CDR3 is TGTGCCAGCAGTCCCCGACTAGTTCCCTACGAGCAGTACTTC.

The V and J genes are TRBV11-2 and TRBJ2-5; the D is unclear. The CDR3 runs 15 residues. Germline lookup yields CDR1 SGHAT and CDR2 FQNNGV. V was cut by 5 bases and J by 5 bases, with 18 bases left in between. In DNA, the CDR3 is TGTGCCAGCAGCCCCTCCCGCGGCCTTTTGGAGACCCAGTACTTC. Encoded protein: CASSPSRGLLETQYF.

The CDR3 DNA is TGTGCCAGCAGCCCCCGGACTAGCGGGCCTTCCTACAATGAGCAGTTCTTC. Its protein is CASSPRTSGPSYNEQFF. The rearrangement links TRBV7-9 to TRBJ2-1, with 11 bases identical to TRBD2. V lost 5 bases and J lost 1; bases outside the gene matches: 7. Germline values: CDR1 SEHNR, CDR2 FQNEAQ (reference sequence). This CDR3 is 17 amino acids long.

DNA for the CDR3: TGTGCCAGCAGTGGTGGACAGGGTAGCAATCAGCCCCAGCATTTT. It translates to CASSGGQGSNQPQHF. The chain joins TRBV6-1 to TRBJ1-5, with 8 bases identical to TRBD1. The germline V gene encodes CDR1 MNHNS and CDR2 SASEGT. V dropped 4 bases and J dropped 0; count of bases not matched to a gene: 2. The CDR3 is made up of 15 amino acids.